This T cell receptor (beta chain) was captured in a study of cytomegalovirus exposure and HLA in healthy donors (dated by TCRdb to 2016 to 2017). Describing the broader study: A later analysis indicated that the 130 or so validation repertoires were generated on the platform also employed for the roughly 650 repertoires of the first cohort. The study aimed to test whether signatures of past pathogen exposure could be identified by cataloging public T cell receptors. Along with the approximately 650-subject first cohort, a separate validation cohort of around 120 different subjects was used. The study combined high-throughput TCR immunosequencing, statistical association of individual TCRs with disease status, and machine learning to predict cytomegalovirus infection status.

The library was prepared using the immunoSEQ multiplex PCR assay. Per the authors' processing: A statistical classification framework was built for diagnosing cytomegalovirus status from the catalog of TCR beta chain sequences. What TCRdb holds here is the immuneACCESS table cut down to in-frame rearrangements. Part of the clones is not present; checked against another copy, under half of the missing clones reflect an unresolved V gene, and the others are unexplained. D and trimming come from the DNA, and the V and J calls and clone size come from that table. For this sample there are 130,000 to 150,000 clones; 85% to 90% appear just once. In total, the top ten clones hold 9% of the sample. In this sample, this clone turned up once. Its target antigen remains unknown. No clone much larger than this one lies a single base away; base qualities are absent. CDR1 and CDR2 are read off the germline V gene as SGHDT and YYEEEE. Counted from cysteine to phenylalanine, this CDR3 has 18 amino acids. Just the 54-base CDR3 DNA is kept, in frame starting at base 1. V gives up 0 bases and J gives up 0 bases, and the segment between their germline ends measures 16 bases.

Donors formed part of the validation cohort, which comprised 95 to 150 subjects and was distinct from the first cohort of under 800 subjects. The research as a whole found: Three of the identified cytomegalovirus-associated TCR beta chains were confirmed in vitro to be specific for cytomegalovirus antigens. A later analysis found that TCRs clustered in the first cohort also tended to co-occur in the roughly 120 validation repertoires, with 90% to 95% of cluster scores above 0. While some public TCRs were present in many individuals, most TCR sequences turned up only very rarely across donors. All 120 or so repertoires were used to score co-occurrence in the validation cohort in a later analysis, because that analysis had no HLA typing for the cohort. The study listed over 150 TCR beta chains as associated with cytomegalovirus. In both the original and validation cohorts, the classifier was reported to diagnose cytomegalovirus status with high specificity and sensitivity. The authors suggested that the approach could potentially be extended to other disease states and immunological phenotypes.

The sequenced sample was PBMCs. Rearrangement joined TRBV5-6 to TRBJ2-4, with no confidently assigned D gene. The TCR originated in a woman under 30 in good health and CMV-seropositive. This receptor has the CDR3 CASSLAISSRLAKNIQYF. The DNA sequence follows: TGTGCCAGCAGCTTGGCGATTTCCAGTCGTCTAGCCAAAAACATTCAGTACTTC.